What follows are 12 T cell receptor beta chains derived from one specimen sequenced in a study of blood T cell repertoires in COVID-19. Data came from immunoSEQ multiplex PCR; TCRdb stores just in-frame clones and leaves some out. The sample has about 140,000 clones, about 90% seen once. Sequencing was performed on peripheral blood. These TCRs come from a woman between 55 and 75 years old with acute or convalescent COVID-19.

The V call is TRBV7-8, the J call TRBJ1-2; tentative D call: TRBD1 (6 bases). The V gene lost 1 base and the J gene lost 2 bases, with 14 bases spanning the gap. This CDR3 contains 16 residues. Germline V gene lookup returns CDR1 SGHVS and CDR2 FQNEAQ. The CDR3 DNA reads TGTGCCAGCAGCTTAGTTGGGGGGGCAACGAACTATGGCTACACCTTC. This sequence encodes CASSLVGGATNYGYTF.

This chain connects TRBV4-2 to TRBJ2-2, with 9 bases aligning to TRBD2. The CDR3 runs 17 residues. J lost 4 bases, V lost 0 bases, and 6 bases had no gene match. Germline V lookup: CDR1 LGHNA, CDR2 YNFKEQ. In DNA, the CDR3 is TGTGCCAGCAGCCAAGATTTCGCGGGGGGGATCACCGGGGAGCTGTTTTTT. This encodes CASSQDFAGGITGELFF.

This clone appeared once. The chain links TRBV14 to TRBJ2-7; 8 bases map to TRBD2. Per germline, CDR1 SGHDN and CDR2 FVKESK. The junction had 6 bases not matched to a gene; V was cut back by 1 base and J by 4 bases. This CDR3 region has 15 residues. CDR3 coding DNA: TGTGCCAGCAGCCAAGGAGGAGCGGGGGTATACGAGCAGTACTTC. Translation gives CASSQGGAGVYEQYF.

This chain joins TRBV11-2 and TRBJ2-5, with TRBD2 identical over 12 bases. This CDR3 contains 14 residues. Germline CDR1 reads SGHAT; CDR2 reads FQNNGV. V shed 3 bases, J shed 5 bases, and the junction held 1 base outside the gene matches. CDR3 sequence (DNA): TGTGCCAGCAGCTTTCTAGCGGGGGGGGAGACCCAGTACTTC. Amino acids: CASSFLAGGETQYF. Together with reference TRBV11-2 and TRBJ2-5, the CDR3 gives the full variable domain: EAGVAQSPRYKIIEKRQSVAFWCNPISGHATLYWYQQILGQGPKLLIQFQNNGVVDDSQLPKDRFSAERLKGVDSTLKIQPAKLEDSAVYLCASSFLAGGETQYFGPGTRLLVL.

In the case of this clone: One junction end disagrees with the germline gene, perhaps due to a read error. The CDR3 sequence is CASSYSLVSGALF. Here the CDR3 DNA reads TGTGCCAGCAGTTACTCCTTGGTGTCAGGGGCCCTATTC. V gene TRBV6-6 combines with J gene TRBJ2-7; tentative D call: TRBD1 (6 bases). This CDR3 contains 13 residues. Germline CDR1 reads MNHNY; CDR2 reads SVGAGI (reference sequence).

This clone was detected a few times. This chain uses TRBV27 with TRBJ1-5, with 7 bases fitting TRBD1. With V trimmed by 4 bases and J by 5 bases, 5 bases remained unmatched. Per the germline V gene, CDR1 is MNHEY and CDR2 is SMNVEV (reference sequence). This CDR3 is 14 amino acids long. CDR3 sequence (DNA): TGTGCCAGCAGTTCTCAGGGGGGCTATCAGCCCCAGCATTTT. This encodes CASSSQGGYQPQHF.

The count of this clone is one. This chain links TRBV29-1 with TRBJ1-2; D gene uncertain. Between the trimmed V and J ends, which lost 6 bases and 0 bases, there was a span of 26 bases. Per the germline V gene, CDR1 is SQVTM and CDR2 is ANQGSEA. The CDR3 length is 18 residues. CDR3 in DNA: TGCAGCGTATATGGTTCCAGCTTTACCAACGGAGCTAACTATGGCTACACCTTC. This encodes CSVYGSSFTNGANYGYTF. Combining the CDR3 with reference TRBV29-1 and TRBJ1-2 gives the whole variable domain SAVISQKPSRDICQRGTSLTIQCQVDSQVTMMFWYRQQPGQSLTLIATANQGSEATYESGFVIDKFPISRPNLTFSTLTVSNMSPEDSSIYLCSVYGSSFTNGANYGYTFGSGTRLTVV.

This chain joins TRBV5-4 and TRBJ2-3; TRBD2 matches at 8 bases. This CDR3 has 15 residues. V shed 4 bases, J shed 3 bases, and the junction held 7 bases outside the gene matches. Per germline, CDR1 SGHNT and CDR2 YYREEE (reference sequence). CDR3 protein: CASSPGGGSTDTQYF. The CDR3 DNA reads as TGTGCCAGCAGCCCCGGCGGGGGGAGTACAGATACGCAGTATTTT.

V and J are TRBV7-2 and TRBJ1-1, with D possibly matching TRBD1 (5 bases). CDR1 and CDR2 (germline): SGHTA, FQGNSA. The CDR3 is made up of 15 amino acids. V lost 1 base, J lost 3 bases, and 12 bases lay in between. The CDR3 sequence is CASSLVIGGYTEAFF. The CDR3 DNA is TGTGCCAGCAGCTTAGTCATCGGGGGATACACTGAAGCTTTCTTT. Complete variable domain (other parts from reference TRBV7-2 and TRBJ1-1): GAGVSQSPSNKVTEKGKDVELRCDPISGHTALYWYRQSLGQGLEFLIYFQGNSAPDKSGLPSDRFSAERTGGSVSTLTIQRTQQEDSAVYLCASSLVIGGYTEAFFGQGTRLTVV.

This chain joins TRBV3-1 (or the pseudogene TRBV3-2) and TRBJ2-2; possible D gene TRBD1, 5 bases. Trimming removed 8 bases from V and 0 bases from J, with 10 bases in between. CDR3 length: 14 residues. In germline, CDR1 is LGHDT, CDR2 YNNKEL (reference sequence). Here the CDR3 DNA reads TGTGCCAGCCGTTGGGGCACGAACACCGGGGAGCTGTTTTTT. Amino acid sequence: CASRWGTNTGELFF.

The chain uses TRBV7-8 and TRBJ2-3; 9 bases match TRBD2. J gave up 0 bases and V 3 bases, and 13 bases lay outside the gene matches. This CDR3 contains 19 residues. The germline V gene has CDR1 SGHVS and CDR2 FQNEAQ. The CDR3 sequence is CASSFKAGGYRTSTDTQYF. In DNA, the CDR3 is TGTGCCAGCAGCTTTAAGGCGGGGGGGTACCGGACTAGCACAGATACGCAGTATTTT.

Here the CDR3 reads CASSLAPQTSGGADTQYF. CDR3 bases: TGTGCCAGCAGTTTAGCCCCTCAAACTAGCGGGGGTGCGGATACGCAGTATTTT. The rearrangement joins TRBV27 to TRBJ2-3; 11 positions agree with TRBD2. V was pared by 2 bases and J by 6 bases, with 13 bases of the junction left unmatched. This CDR3 has 18 amino acids. The V gene's germline CDR1 is MNHEY and CDR2 SMNVEV (reference sequence).